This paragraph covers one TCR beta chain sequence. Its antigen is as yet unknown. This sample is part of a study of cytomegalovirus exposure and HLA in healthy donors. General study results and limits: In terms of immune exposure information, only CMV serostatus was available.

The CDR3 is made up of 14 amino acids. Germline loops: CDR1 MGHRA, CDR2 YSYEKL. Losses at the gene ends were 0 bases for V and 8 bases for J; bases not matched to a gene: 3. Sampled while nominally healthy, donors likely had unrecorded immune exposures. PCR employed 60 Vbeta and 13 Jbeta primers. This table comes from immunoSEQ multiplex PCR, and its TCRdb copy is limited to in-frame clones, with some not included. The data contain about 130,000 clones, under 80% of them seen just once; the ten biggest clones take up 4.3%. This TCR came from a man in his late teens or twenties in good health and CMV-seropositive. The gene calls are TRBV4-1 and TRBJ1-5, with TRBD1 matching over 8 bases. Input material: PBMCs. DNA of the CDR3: TGCGCCAGCAGCCAAGATAACAGGGGGAAGCCCCAGCATTTT. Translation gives CASSQDNRGKPQHF.